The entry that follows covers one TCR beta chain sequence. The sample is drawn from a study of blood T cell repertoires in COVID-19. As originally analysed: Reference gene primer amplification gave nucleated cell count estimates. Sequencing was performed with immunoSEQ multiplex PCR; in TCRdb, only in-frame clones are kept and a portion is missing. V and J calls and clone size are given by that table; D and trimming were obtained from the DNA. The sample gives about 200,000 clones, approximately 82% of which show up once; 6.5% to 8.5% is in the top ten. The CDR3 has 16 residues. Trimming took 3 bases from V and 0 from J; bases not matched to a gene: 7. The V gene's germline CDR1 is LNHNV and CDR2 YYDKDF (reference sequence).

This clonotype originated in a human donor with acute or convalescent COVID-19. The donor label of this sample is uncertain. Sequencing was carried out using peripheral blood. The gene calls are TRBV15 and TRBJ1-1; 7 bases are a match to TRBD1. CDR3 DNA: TGTGCCACCAGCAGTGGGGGGACAGCTATGAACACTGAAGCTTTCTTT. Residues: CATSSGGTAMNTEAFF.